This T cell receptor (beta chain) was documented in a study of blood T cells in healthy people across ages. Study results and caveats: In the absence of known donor CMV status, changes in expanded clonotypes were possibly confounded. Conclusively comparing naive with antigen-experienced cells was impossible with unsorted PBMCs.

Combining a sample-barcoded 5' primer with a J-beta primer mix, a second PCR ran for 7 to 11 cycles. Each cDNA molecule carried a tag from a template-switch adaptor that contained 12 random nucleotides. TCRdb re-called the 5' RACE reads with MiXCR, one entry per CDR3 protein. The sample carries 630,000 or so distinct CDR3 sequences, about 30% recorded once. PBMCs were isolated at a quantity of at least 7 million per sample. Per the germline V gene, CDR1 is MDHEN and CDR2 is SYDVKM. Trimming removed 7 bases at V and 6 bases at J, with 4 bases between. The CDR3 extends over 10 amino acids. This clonotype was seen many times. Its antigen is unidentified.

The sample taken for sequencing was blood. The V gene is TRBV28, the J gene TRBJ2-1, with no clear D. The TCR comes from a woman older than 75 in good health. CDR3: CASKGNEQFF. The CDR3 bases are TGTGCCAGCAAGGGCAATGAGCAGTTCTTC.